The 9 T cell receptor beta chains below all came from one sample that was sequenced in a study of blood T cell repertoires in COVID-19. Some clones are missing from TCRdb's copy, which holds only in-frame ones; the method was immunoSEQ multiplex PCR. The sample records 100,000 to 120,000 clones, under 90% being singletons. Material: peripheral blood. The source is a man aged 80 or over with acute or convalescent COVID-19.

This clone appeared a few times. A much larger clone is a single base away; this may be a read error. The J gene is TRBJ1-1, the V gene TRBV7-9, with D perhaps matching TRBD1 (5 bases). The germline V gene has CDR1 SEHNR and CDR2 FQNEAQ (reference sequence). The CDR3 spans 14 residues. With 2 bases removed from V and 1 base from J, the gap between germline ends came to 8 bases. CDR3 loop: CASSLTQGNTEAFF. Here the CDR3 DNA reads TGTGCCAGCAGCTTAACCCAGGGGAACACTGAAGCTTTCTTT.

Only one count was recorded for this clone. The CDR3 region has the DNA TGTGCCAGCAGCCCGAACCTCGGACTAGCGGGAGGCTCCCCTGAGCAGTTCTTC. This encodes CASSPNLGLAGGSPEQFF. The chain employs TRBV7-9 and TRBJ2-1, with 14 nucleotides matching TRBD2. Germline values: CDR1 SEHNR, CDR2 FQNEAQ (reference sequence). The V and J ends lost 5 bases and 9 bases, in that order; junction bases with no gene match: 15. This CDR3 has 18 residues.

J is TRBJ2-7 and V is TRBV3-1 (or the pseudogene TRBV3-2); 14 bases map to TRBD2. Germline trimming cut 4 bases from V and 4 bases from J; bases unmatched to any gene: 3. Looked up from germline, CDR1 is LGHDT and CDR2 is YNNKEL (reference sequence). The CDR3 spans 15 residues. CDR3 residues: CASSLGLAGGYEQYF. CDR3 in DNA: TGTGCCAGCAGCCTAGGACTAGCGGGAGGATACGAGCAGTACTTC.

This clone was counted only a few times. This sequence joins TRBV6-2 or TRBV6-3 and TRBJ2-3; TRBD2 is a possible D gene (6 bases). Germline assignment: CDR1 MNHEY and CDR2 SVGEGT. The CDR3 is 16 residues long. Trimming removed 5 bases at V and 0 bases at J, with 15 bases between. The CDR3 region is CASSPYHSGSTDTQYF. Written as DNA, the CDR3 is TGTGCCAGCAGTCCCTACCATAGCGGAAGCACAGATACGCAGTATTTT.

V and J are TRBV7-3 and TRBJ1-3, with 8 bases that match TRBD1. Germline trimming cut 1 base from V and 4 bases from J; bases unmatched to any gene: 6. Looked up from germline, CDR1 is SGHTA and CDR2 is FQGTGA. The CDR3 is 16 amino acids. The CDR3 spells CASSLSPGQAGNTIYF. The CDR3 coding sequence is TGTGCCAGCAGCTTAAGTCCGGGACAGGCGGGAAACACCATATATTTT.

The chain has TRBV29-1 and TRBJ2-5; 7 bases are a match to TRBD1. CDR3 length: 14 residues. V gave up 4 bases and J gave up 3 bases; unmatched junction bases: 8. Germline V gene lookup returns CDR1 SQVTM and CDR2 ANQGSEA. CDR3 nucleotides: TGCAGCGTTGGAGAACCGGGACAGAAAGAGACCCAGTACTTC. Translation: CSVGEPGQKETQYF.

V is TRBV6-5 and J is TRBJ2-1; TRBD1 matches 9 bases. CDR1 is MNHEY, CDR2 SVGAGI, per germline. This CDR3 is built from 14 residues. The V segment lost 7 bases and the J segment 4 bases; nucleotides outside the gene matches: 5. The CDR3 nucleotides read TGTGCCAGCAACACAGGGGGCGCTTACAATGAGCAGTTCTTC. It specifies CASNTGGAYNEQFF.

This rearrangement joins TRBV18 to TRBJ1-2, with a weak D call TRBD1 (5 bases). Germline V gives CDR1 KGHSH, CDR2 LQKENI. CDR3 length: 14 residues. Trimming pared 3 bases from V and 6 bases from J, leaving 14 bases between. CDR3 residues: CASSPSRVEDGYTF. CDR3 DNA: TGTGCCAGCTCACCTAGCAGGGTGGAAGATGGCTACACCTTC.

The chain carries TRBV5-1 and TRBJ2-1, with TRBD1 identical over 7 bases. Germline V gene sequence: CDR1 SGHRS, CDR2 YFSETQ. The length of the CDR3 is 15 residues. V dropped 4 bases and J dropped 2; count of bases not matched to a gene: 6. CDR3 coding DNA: TGCGCCAGCAGCCAGGGGACAGCAACCTACAATGAGCAGTTCTTC. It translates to CASSQGTATYNEQFF.